A single sample gave rise to the 27 T cell receptor beta chains below, sequenced in a study of graft-versus-host responses after intestinal transplantation. The repertoire was sequenced with immunoSEQ multiplex PCR; TCRdb's copy has only in-frame clones and lacks some. The sample has more than 95,000 clones, approximately 84% seen once; the top ten hold around 0.9%. These receptors have no known antigen. The sequencing here drew on unstimulated CD4+ T cells sorted from spleen or lymph node cells, taken before intestinal transplant. The receptor source for this set is a human donor who received an intestinal transplant.

J is TRBJ1-1 and V is TRBV2; 7 nucleotides line up with TRBD1. Germline CDR1 is SNHLY and CDR2 is FYNNEI. The CDR3 loop spans 15 amino acids. The J segment lost 2 bases and the V segment lost 4 bases, leaving 7 bases of the junction unmatched. Here the CDR3 reads CASSGGYRGNTEAFF. The CDR3 DNA follows: TGTGCCAGCAGTGGGGGGTACAGGGGAAACACTGAAGCTTTCTTT. Filled out from reference TRBV2 and TRBJ1-1, the complete variable domain reads EPEVTQTPSHQVTQMGQEVILRCVPISNHLYFYWYRQILGQKVEFLVSFYNNEISEKSEIFDDQFSVERPDGSNFTLKIRSTKLEDSAMYFCASSGGYRGNTEAFFGQGTRLTVV.

The V gene is TRBV18, the J gene TRBJ1-5; D is uncertain. Germline V gives CDR1 KGHSH, CDR2 LQKENI. The CDR3 sequence is 14 residues long. V lost 1 base to trimming and J lost 9 bases, with 13 bases between them. The CDR3 reads CASSPRPVEVPQHF. The CDR3 region has the DNA TGTGCCAGCTCACCACGGCCGGTGGAGGTGCCCCAGCATTTT. The variable domain in full, with the rest retrieved from reference TRBV18 and TRBJ1-5, is NAGVMQNPRHLVRRRGQEARLRCSPMKGHSHVYWYRQLPEEGLKFMVYLQKENIIDESGMPKERFSAEFPKEGPSILRIQQVVRGDSAAYFCASSPRPVEVPQHFGDGTRLSIL.

This sequence joins TRBV28 and TRBJ1-2, with D hard to call. V lost 2 bases to trimming and J lost 6 bases, with 16 bases between them. Per germline, CDR1 MDHEN and CDR2 SYDVKM. The CDR3 consists of 15 residues. For the CDR3, the DNA is TGTGCCAGCAGTTTACACGACCCAGCCCGTCATGGCTACACCTTC. It codes for CASSLHDPARHGYTF.

This clone was observed a few times. The chain recombines TRBV5-6 with TRBJ2-7; D might be TRBD2 (5 bases). The CDR3 runs to 13 residues. The V end was cut by 1 base, the J end by 6 bases, with 11 bases between. Germline V gene data show CDR1 as SGHDT and CDR2 as YYEEEE. In DNA, the CDR3 is TGTGCCAGCAGCTTGTTAGTTGGGAGCGAGCAGTACTTC. This translates into CASSLLVGSEQYF.

The V call is TRBV7-2, the J call TRBJ2-6; tentatively, D is TRBD1 (6 bases). The CDR3 has 17 amino acids. V lost 4 bases and J lost 3, with 16 bases in between. Germline V gives CDR1 SGHTA, CDR2 FQGNSA. The CDR3 DNA follows: TGTGCCAGCAGCTCCATTCTGGGGGCAATTGGGGCCAACGTCCTGACTTTC. Translation: CASSSILGAIGANVLTF.

This clone was detected only once. V and J are TRBV7-2 and TRBJ1-2; D unresolved. V gave up 1 base and J gave up 6 bases, with 9 bases separating them. Looked up from germline, CDR1 is SGHTA and CDR2 is FQGNSA. The CDR3 contains 13 residues. CDR3 bases: TGTGCCAGCAGCTTAGTGCTTAAGAATGGCTACACCTTC. Protein sequence: CASSLVLKNGYTF.

This sequence joins TRBV5-1 and TRBJ2-5; unclear D gene. V was pared by 0 bases and J by 5 bases, with 8 bases between. Germline CDR1 is SGHRS and CDR2 is YFSETQ. This CDR3 comprises 13 residues. CDR3 region: CASSLDGPETQYF. CDR3 in DNA: TGCGCCAGCAGCTTGGATGGACCGGAGACCCAGTACTTC. Full variable domain (remainder filled in from reference TRBV5-1 and TRBJ2-5): KAGVTQTPRYLIKTRGQQVTLSCSPISGHRSVSWYQQTPGQGLQFLFEYFSETQRNKGNFPGRFSGRQFSNSRSEMNVSTLELGDSALYLCASSLDGPETQYFGPGTRLLVL.

V usage is TRBV6-5 and J usage is TRBJ2-5, with unresolved D. The CDR3 length is 12 residues. Trimming removed 8 bases from V and 5 bases from J, with 12 bases in between. CDR1 MNHEY and CDR2 SVGAGI come from the germline V gene. The CDR3 protein is CASEKRRETQYF. The CDR3, as DNA: TGTGCCAGCGAGAAGAGAAGGGAGACCCAGTACTTC.

The chain recombines TRBV27 with TRBJ1-4; the match to TRBD1 covers 7 bases. The CDR3 is 15 amino acids. Germline CDR1 is MNHEY and CDR2 is SMNVEV (reference sequence). V shed 2 bases, J shed 8 bases, and the junction held 8 bases outside the gene matches. CDR3 nucleotides: TGTGCCAGCAGTTTACGAGGTAGGGGGCGAGAAAAACTGTTTTTT. This translates into CASSLRGRGREKLFF.

The rearrangement links TRBV7-9 to TRBJ1-6; D not resolved. CDR3 size: 14 residues. Trimming took 1 base from V and 7 from J, leaving 8 bases between them. Germline V gene lookup returns CDR1 SEHNR and CDR2 FQNEAQ (reference sequence). The CDR3 region is CASSLGQENSPLHF. For the CDR3, the DNA is TGTGCCAGCAGCTTAGGTCAGGAAAATTCACCCCTCCACTTT.

V and J are TRBV7-9 and TRBJ2-3, with 8 bases matching TRBD2. Trimming removed 5 bases from V and 0 bases from J; junction bases left unmatched: 7. Per germline, CDR1 SEHNR and CDR2 FQNEAQ (reference sequence). CDR3 length: 16 residues. CDR3 coding DNA: TGTGCCAGCAGCCGCGGGGTAGCGGGGAGCACAGATACGCAGTATTTT. It yields the protein CASSRGVAGSTDTQYF.

V usage is TRBV10-2 and J usage is TRBJ2-5; TRBD2 aligns across 7 bases. The CDR3 totals 15 residues. Germline assignment: CDR1 WSHSY and CDR2 SAAADI. Trimming at V came to 1 base and at J to 5 bases, leaving 7 bases not matched to a gene. The CDR3 is CASSELERGAETQYF. CDR3 coding DNA: TGCGCCAGCAGTGAGTTGGAGCGGGGAGCGGAGACCCAGTACTTC.

V and J are TRBV19 and TRBJ1-6; no definite D call. The germline gives CDR1 LNHDA, CDR2 SQIVND (reference sequence). This CDR3 is built from 14 residues. V gave up 6 bases and J gave up 5 bases, with 11 bases separating them. DNA of the CDR3: TGTGCCAGTAGCCGTTGGAATGATAATTCACCCCTCCACTTT. This sequence encodes CASSRWNDNSPLHF.

The gene calls are TRBV5-1 and TRBJ2-7; no definite D call. The CDR3 runs 14 residues. V lost 3 bases and J lost 1, with 11 bases in between. Germline V gives CDR1 SGHRS, CDR2 YFSETQ. CDR3 coding DNA: TGCGCCAGCAGCTATCAGGTTCCTTCCTACGAGCAGTACTTC. Protein sequence: CASSYQVPSYEQYF.

The chain is built from TRBV19 and TRBJ1-5, with D possibly matching TRBD1 (5 bases). CDR1 LNHDA and CDR2 SQIVND come from the germline V gene (reference sequence). V lost 6 bases and J 6 bases, leaving 18 bases between the germline ends. The CDR3 has 15 residues. CDR3 DNA sequence: TGTGCCAGTAGAAAAGGGGCAGGGTATGGTCAGCCCCAGCATTTT. Translated: CASRKGAGYGQPQHF.

V gene TRBV5-1 combines with J gene TRBJ2-5; 10 positions match TRBD2. The germline CDR1 and CDR2 sequences are SGHRS and YFSETQ. CDR3 size: 15 residues. Trimming at V came to 3 bases and at J to 3 bases, leaving 5 bases not matched to a gene. CDR3 amino acids: CASSWGTSEEETQYF. CDR3 DNA sequence: TGCGCCAGCAGCTGGGGGACTAGCGAAGAAGAGACCCAGTACTTC. Variable domain in full (rest from reference TRBV5-1 and TRBJ2-5): KAGVTQTPRYLIKTRGQQVTLSCSPISGHRSVSWYQQTPGQGLQFLFEYFSETQRNKGNFPGRFSGRQFSNSRSEMNVSTLELGDSALYLCASSWGTSEEETQYFGPGTRLLVL.

CDR3 protein: CASSLRTASSYNEQFF. CDR3 bases: TGTGCCAGCAGCTTAAGGACCGCGAGCTCCTACAATGAGCAGTTCTTC. The chain is built from TRBV5-4 and TRBJ2-1, with no clear D. The length of the CDR3 is 16 residues. V lost 2 bases to trimming and J lost 0 bases, with 12 bases between them. Germline values: CDR1 SGHNT, CDR2 YYREEE (reference sequence). The variable domain in full, completed from reference TRBV5-4 and TRBJ2-1, reads ETGVTQSPTHLIKTRGQQVTLRCSSQSGHNTVSWYQQALGQGPQFIFQYYREEENGRGNFPPRFSGLQFPNYSSELNVNALELDDSALYLCASSLRTASSYNEQFFGPGTRLTVL.

This sequence joins TRBV9 and TRBJ2-3; D remains ambiguous. The CDR3 is 10 amino acids. Trimming left V 7 bases short and J 4 bases short, with 4 bases between. CDR1 and CDR2 (germline): SGDLS, YYNGEE. The CDR3: CASLSDTQYF. CDR3 coding DNA: TGTGCCAGCCTTTCAGATACGCAGTATTTT. Using reference TRBV9 and TRBJ2-3 for the parts outside the CDR3, the full variable domain is DSGVTQTPKHLITATGQRVTLRCSPRSGDLSVYWYQQSLDQGLQFLIQYYNGEERAKGNILERFSAQQFPDLHSELNLSSLELGDSALYFCASLSDTQYFGPGTRLTVL.

This rearrangement joins TRBV5-6 to TRBJ1-6, with a weak D call TRBD1 (6 bases). V lost 2 bases and J lost 10, with 19 bases in between. The CDR3 spans 16 residues. CDR1 is SGHDT and CDR2 is YYEEEE in the germline V gene. CDR3 residues: CASSFWWNRDGSPLHF. DNA for the CDR3: TGTGCCAGCAGCTTCTGGTGGAACAGGGACGGATCACCCCTCCACTTT.

The V gene is TRBV5-4, the J gene TRBJ1-4, with 7 bases aligning to TRBD1. With V trimmed by 2 bases and J by 5 bases, 6 bases remained unmatched. The CDR3 runs 15 residues. Germline assignment: CDR1 SGHNT and CDR2 YYREEE (reference sequence). CDR3 amino acids: CASSLGGAHNEKLFF. CDR3 bases: TGTGCCAGCAGCTTAGGGGGCGCTCACAATGAAAAACTGTTTTTT.

This rearrangement joins TRBV2 to TRBJ1-2; D is unclear. The CDR3 sequence is 15 residues long. Germline-derived CDR1 and CDR2 are SNHLY and FYNNEI. Trimming took off 6 bases at V and 2 bases at J, with 16 bases between the two ends. The CDR3 DNA reads TGTGCCAGCAGCGAACCGGGCGTTGGGAACTATGGCTACACCTTC. Its protein is CASSEPGVGNYGYTF.

The J gene is TRBJ1-1, the V gene TRBV5-1; D unresolved. The CDR3 loop spans 13 amino acids. V lost 4 bases and J lost 3, with 10 bases in between. CDR1 is SGHRS, CDR2 YFSETQ, per germline. Here the CDR3 reads CASSPGRDTEAFF. The CDR3 DNA reads TGCGCCAGCAGCCCCGGGAGGGACACTGAAGCTTTCTTT.

V is TRBV5-1 and J is TRBJ2-5; 7 bases line up with TRBD2. CDR3 length equals 18 residues. Trimming cost V 1 base and J 10 bases; bases outside gene matches: 22. The germline CDR1 and CDR2 sequences are SGHRS and YFSETQ. Written as DNA, the CDR3 is TGCGCCAGCAGCTTGCTCGGGCCTATAGCGGGCCCCGGGGAGGACCAGTACTTC. It codes for CASSLLGPIAGPGEDQYF.

Note on this clone: Other DNA variants within this sample encode the same CDR3. This chain links TRBV5-1 with TRBJ2-7, with D possibly called TRBD1 or TRBD2 (5 bases each). This CDR3 is 16 amino acids long. V dropped 4 bases and J dropped 3 bases, with 20 bases sitting between them. CDR1 and CDR2 from the germline V gene are SGHRS and YFSETQ. CDR3 residues: CASSPDGGKALYEQYF. The DNA for the CDR3 is TGCGCCAGCAGCCCAGATGGGGGAAAGGCTCTCTACGAGCAGTACTTC.

The gene calls are TRBV5-5 and TRBJ1-3; no clear D. V was clipped by 1 base and J by 2 bases, with 10 bases between them. The CDR3 has 15 amino acids. Per the germline V gene, CDR1 is SGHKS and CDR2 is YYEKEE (reference sequence). The CDR3 region is CASSLNAFAGNTIYF. The CDR3, as DNA: TGTGCCAGCAGCTTGAATGCCTTCGCTGGAAACACCATATATTTT.

Only a few counts were recorded for this clone. As DNA, the CDR3 is TGTGCCAGCAGGGGGACAGATCCCCTCTACGAGCAGTACTTC. This translates into CASRGTDPLYEQYF. This chain joins TRBV6-1 and TRBJ2-7, with 7 bases identical to TRBD1. The CDR3 length is 14 residues. Trimming cost V 6 bases and J 3 bases; bases outside gene matches: 8. Germline lookup yields CDR1 MNHNS and CDR2 SASEGT.

In this sample, this clone turned up once. CDR3 residues: CASRGDRAGELFF. The DNA of the CDR3 is TGTGCCAGCCGGGGAGACAGGGCCGGGGAGCTGTTTTTT. V gene TRBV2 combines with J gene TRBJ2-2; 7 nucleotides line up with TRBD1. The J segment lost 6 bases and the V segment lost 8 bases, leaving 6 bases of the junction unmatched. The CDR3 totals 13 residues. Germline loops: CDR1 SNHLY, CDR2 FYNNEI.